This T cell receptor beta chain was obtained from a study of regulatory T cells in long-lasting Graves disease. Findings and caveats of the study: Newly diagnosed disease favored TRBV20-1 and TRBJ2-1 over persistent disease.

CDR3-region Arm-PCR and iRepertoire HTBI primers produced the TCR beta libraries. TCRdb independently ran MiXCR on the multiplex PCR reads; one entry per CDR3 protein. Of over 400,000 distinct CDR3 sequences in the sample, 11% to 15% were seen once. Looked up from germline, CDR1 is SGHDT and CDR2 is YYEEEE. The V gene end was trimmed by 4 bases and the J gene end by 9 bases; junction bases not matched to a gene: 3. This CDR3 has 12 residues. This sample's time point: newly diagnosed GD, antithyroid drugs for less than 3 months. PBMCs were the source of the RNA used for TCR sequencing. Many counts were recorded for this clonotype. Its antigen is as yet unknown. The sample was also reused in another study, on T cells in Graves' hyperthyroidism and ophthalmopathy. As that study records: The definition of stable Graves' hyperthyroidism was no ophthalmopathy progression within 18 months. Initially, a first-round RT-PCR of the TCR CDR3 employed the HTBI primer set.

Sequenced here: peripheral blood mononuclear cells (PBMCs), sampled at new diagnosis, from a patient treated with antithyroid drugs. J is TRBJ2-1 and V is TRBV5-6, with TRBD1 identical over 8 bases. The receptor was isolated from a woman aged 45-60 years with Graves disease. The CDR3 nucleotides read TGTGCCAGCAGCCCAGGGGGCGGTGAGCAGTTCTTC. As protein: CASSPGGGEQFF.